The rows below give T cell receptor beta chains drawn from one sample of a study of blood T cell repertoires in COVID-19. Only in-frame clones appear in the TCRdb table, and some are missing; sequencing was by immunoSEQ multiplex PCR. Of about 70,000 clones listed, around 70% are singletons. Sequenced input: peripheral blood. These receptors originate from a man between 65 and 79 years old with acute or convalescent COVID-19. Each CDR3 is given with its conserved first and last residue. A D gene is named only where the DNA matches it firmly. The size of a clone is reported for some rows only, either as once, few or many, or as a class for expanded clones.

d_gene: TRBD1; abundance: NA; j_gene: TRBJ2-3; v_gene: TRBV11-3; CDR3nt: TGTGCCAGCAGCTGGACAGGGGGACTGACAGATACGCAGTATTTT; CDR3aa: CASSWTGGLTDTQYF
d_gene: NA; abundance: NA; j_gene: TRBJ1-3; v_gene: TRBV5-6; CDR3nt: TGTGCCAGCAGCTTGACTCCCACTCCATCTGGAAACACCATATATTTT; CDR3aa: CASSLTPTPSGNTIYF
d_gene: TRBD2; abundance: NA; j_gene: TRBJ2-7; v_gene: TRBV19; CDR3nt: TGTGCCAGTAGTTTTAGCGGGAGCTCCTACGAGCAGTACTTC; CDR3aa: CASSFSGSSYEQYF
d_gene: NA; abundance: NA; j_gene: TRBJ1-2; v_gene: TRBV4-2; CDR3nt: TGTGCCAGCAGCCAAGAGGCAGGGCAGGGGAGCTATGGCTACACCTTC; CDR3aa: CASSQEAGQGSYGYTF
d_gene: NA; abundance: NA; j_gene: TRBJ1-5; v_gene: TRBV7-8; CDR3nt: TGTGCCAGCAGCCTGGAGGATCAGCCCCAGCATTTT; CDR3aa: CASSLEDQPQHF
d_gene: NA; abundance: NA; j_gene: TRBJ2-5; v_gene: TRBV12-5; CDR3nt: TGTGCTAGTGGTTTGGTACGGGACACCGGTGGGTACCAAGAGACCCAGTACTTC; CDR3aa: CASGLVRDTGGYQETQYF
d_gene: TRBD2; abundance: NA; j_gene: TRBJ2-1; v_gene: TRBV9; CDR3nt: TGTGCCAGCAGCGTAGCGGGAGGCCTCTACAATGAGCAGTTCTTC; CDR3aa: CASSVAGGLYNEQFF
d_gene: NA; abundance: NA; j_gene: TRBJ1-5; v_gene: TRBV19; CDR3nt: TGTGCCAGTAGTATAGGCGTTCAGCCCCAGCATTTT; CDR3aa: CASSIGVQPQHF
d_gene: NA; abundance: NA; j_gene: TRBJ1-6; v_gene: TRBV10-2; CDR3nt: TGCGCCAGCAGTCAACTCCCAGGCGATAATTCACCCCTCCACTTT; CDR3aa: CASSQLPGDNSPLHF
d_gene: TRBD1; abundance: NA; j_gene: TRBJ1-2; v_gene: TRBV19; CDR3nt: TGTGCCAGTAGTAGAACAGGGGGTATGAATGGCTACACCTTC; CDR3aa: CASSRTGGMNGYTF
d_gene: TRBD1; abundance: NA; j_gene: TRBJ2-2; v_gene: TRBV5-1; CDR3nt: TGCGCCAGCAGCTTGCAGGAGACAGGGGCCGCATACGGGGAGCTGTTTTTT; CDR3aa: CASSLQETGAAYGELFF
d_gene: TRBD1; abundance: NA; j_gene: TRBJ1-4; v_gene: TRBV7-2; CDR3nt: TGTGCCAGCAGCATAGCCGGGACAGCTAATGAAAAACTGTTTTTT; CDR3aa: CASSIAGTANEKLFF
d_gene: TRBD1; abundance: NA; j_gene: TRBJ2-1; v_gene: TRBV20-1; CDR3nt: TGCAGTGCTAGTAAGACAGGGGGAGAGTATGAGCAGTTCTTC; CDR3aa: CSASKTGGEYEQFF
d_gene: NA; abundance: NA; j_gene: TRBJ2-2; v_gene: TRBV7-9; CDR3nt: TGTGCCAGCAGGACTGGTGGGAGCAACACCGGGGAGCTGTTTTTT; CDR3aa: CASRTGGSNTGELFF
d_gene: TRBD1; abundance: few; j_gene: TRBJ1-2; v_gene: TRBV27; CDR3nt: TGTGCCACCCCGGGACAGGGGAATTATGAGGAAGGGGACTACACCTTC; CDR3aa: CATPGQGNYEEGDYTF
d_gene: NA; abundance: NA; j_gene: TRBJ1-5; v_gene: TRBV18; CDR3nt: TGTGCCAGCTCACCTCGGCGGGGACTCAATCAGCCCCAGCATTTT; CDR3aa: CASSPRRGLNQPQHF
d_gene: TRBD1; abundance: few; j_gene: TRBJ1-5; v_gene: TRBV27; CDR3nt: TGTGCCAGCAGTATTATGCTCCCGGACAGGGGAGGTCAGCCCCAGCATTTT; CDR3aa: CASSIMLPDRGGQPQHF
d_gene: TRBD1; abundance: NA; j_gene: TRBJ1-6; v_gene: TRBV6-5; CDR3nt: TGTGCCAGCAGTTACCAGACAGGGTCTAATTCACCCCTCCACTTT; CDR3aa: CASSYQTGSNSPLHF
d_gene: NA; abundance: NA; j_gene: TRBJ1-2; v_gene: TRBV18; CDR3nt: TGTGCCAGCTCACCTACGGGTGACTATGGCTACACCTTC; CDR3aa: CASSPTGDYGYTF
d_gene: NA; abundance: NA; j_gene: TRBJ2-7; v_gene: TRBV5-1; CDR3nt: TGCGCCAGCAGCTTGGGACAGTCCGCCTCCTACGAGCAGTACTTC; CDR3aa: CASSLGQSASYEQYF
d_gene: TRBD1; abundance: NA; j_gene: TRBJ2-7; v_gene: TRBV7-9; CDR3nt: TGTGCCAGCACCAACATTCCCGGACAGGCCTACGAGCAGTACTTC; CDR3aa: CASTNIPGQAYEQYF
d_gene: TRBD1; abundance: once; j_gene: TRBJ1-6; v_gene: TRBV6-5; CDR3nt: TGTGCCAGCTTAGGGGACAGGGGTTCACCCCTCCACTTT; CDR3aa: CASLGDRGSPLHF
d_gene: TRBD1; abundance: NA; j_gene: TRBJ2-1; v_gene: TRBV13; CDR3nt: TGTGCCAGCAGCTTAGGGACAGGGGGGAGCTCCTACAATGAGCAGTTCTTC; CDR3aa: CASSLGTGGSSYNEQFF
d_gene: NA; abundance: NA; j_gene: TRBJ2-1; v_gene: TRBV7-9; CDR3nt: TGTGCCAGCAGCGACGGACAGAGCTCCTACAATGAGCAGTTCTTC; CDR3aa: CASSDGQSSYNEQFF
d_gene: TRBD2; abundance: NA; j_gene: TRBJ2-1; v_gene: TRBV5-1; CDR3nt: TGCGCCAGCAGCTTGGCCCCTAGCGGAGCGTACAATGAGCAGTTCTTC; CDR3aa: CASSLAPSGAYNEQFF
d_gene: TRBD1; abundance: NA; j_gene: TRBJ2-3; v_gene: TRBV28; CDR3nt: TGTGCCAGCAGTTTACAAAGGGGTGGACAGGCCCCAGATACGCAGTATTTT; CDR3aa: CASSLQRGGQAPDTQYF
d_gene: NA; abundance: NA; j_gene: TRBJ1-1; v_gene: TRBV28; CDR3nt: TGTGCCAGCAGTTTCCCCTTGAACACTGAAGCTTTCTTT; CDR3aa: CASSFPLNTEAFF